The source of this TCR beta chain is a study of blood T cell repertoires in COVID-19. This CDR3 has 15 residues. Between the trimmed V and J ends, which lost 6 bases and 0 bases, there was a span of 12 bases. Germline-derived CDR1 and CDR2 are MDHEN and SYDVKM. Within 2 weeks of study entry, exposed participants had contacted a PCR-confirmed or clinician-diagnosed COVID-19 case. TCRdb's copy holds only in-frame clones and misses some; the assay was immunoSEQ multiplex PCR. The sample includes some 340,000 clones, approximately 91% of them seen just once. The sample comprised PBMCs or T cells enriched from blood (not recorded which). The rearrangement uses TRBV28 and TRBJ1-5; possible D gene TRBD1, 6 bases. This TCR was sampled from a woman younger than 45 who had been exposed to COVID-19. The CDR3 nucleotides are TGTGCCAGCAGGGACAGTTTTTATAGCAATCAGCCCCAGCATTTT. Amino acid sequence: CASRDSFYSNQPQHF.